This T cell receptor beta chain was sequenced for a study of tumor-infiltrating lymphocytes in oesophageal squamous cell carcinoma. This clonotype was counted a few times. TCRdb used MiXCR to reprocess the PCR reads, holding one entry per CDR3 protein. The sample lists approximately 11,000 distinct CDR3 sequences, approximately 60% occurring once. Germline V gene data show CDR1 as SGHVS and CDR2 as FNYEAQ. This CDR3 has 15 amino acids. V gene TRBV7-6 combines with J gene TRBJ2-1; 9 bases fit TRBD1. The DNA end favors TRBJ2-3, so the J call may be wrong. Sequenced sample: esophageal tumor tissue. This TCR derives from a male donor with esophageal squamous cell carcinoma. CDR3: CASSLDRGQGYEQYF. The CDR3 nucleotides are TGTGCCAGCAGCTTAGACAGGGGGCAAGGCTACGAGCAGTATTTT.